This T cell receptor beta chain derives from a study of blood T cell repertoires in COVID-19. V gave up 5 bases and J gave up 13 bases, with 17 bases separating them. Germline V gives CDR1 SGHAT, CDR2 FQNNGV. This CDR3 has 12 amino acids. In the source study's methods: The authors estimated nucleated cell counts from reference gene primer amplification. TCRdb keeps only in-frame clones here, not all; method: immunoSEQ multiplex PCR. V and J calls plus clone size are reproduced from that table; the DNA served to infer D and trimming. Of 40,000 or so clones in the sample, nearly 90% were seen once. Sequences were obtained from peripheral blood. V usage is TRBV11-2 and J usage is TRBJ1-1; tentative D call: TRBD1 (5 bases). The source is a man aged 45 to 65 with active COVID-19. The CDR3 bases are TGTGCCAGCAGCCTAAGCGCAGGGTTAGTTTTCTTT. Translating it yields CASSLSAGLVFF.